This TCR beta chain is from a study of blood T cell repertoires in COVID-19. The protocol was immunoSEQ multiplex PCR, while the TCRdb copy is restricted to in-frame clones and leaves out a portion. The table records some 87,000 clones, about 90% of them present only once. This CDR3 contains 14 residues. V trimming: 3 bases; J trimming: 2 bases; junction bases outside the gene matches: 2. Germline CDR1 and CDR2: WNHNN and SYGVQD (reference sequence). This clone appeared once. This receptor was taken from a human donor with COVID-19, enrolled during active disease. The donor label of this sample is uncertain. Sequenced: peripheral blood. The chain combines TRBV10-1 with TRBJ2-3; 7 nucleotides match TRBD1. The CDR3 bases are TGCGCCAGCAGTGAAGGGGGCGACACAGATACGCAGTATTTT. Translated: CASSEGGDTDTQYF.